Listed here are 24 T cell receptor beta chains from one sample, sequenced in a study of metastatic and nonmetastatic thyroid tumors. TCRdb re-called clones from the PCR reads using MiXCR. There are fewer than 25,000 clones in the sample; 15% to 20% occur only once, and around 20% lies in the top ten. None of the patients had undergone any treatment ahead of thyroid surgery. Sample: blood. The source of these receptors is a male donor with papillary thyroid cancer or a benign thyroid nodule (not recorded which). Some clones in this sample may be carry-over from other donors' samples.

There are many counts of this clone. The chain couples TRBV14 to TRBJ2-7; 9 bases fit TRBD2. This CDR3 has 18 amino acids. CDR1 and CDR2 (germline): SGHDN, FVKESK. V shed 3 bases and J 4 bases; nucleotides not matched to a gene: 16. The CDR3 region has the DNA TGTGCCAGCAGCCATACACACGCGAAGGCGGGAGGGCCATACGAGCAGTACTTC. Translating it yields CASSHTHAKAGGPYEQYF.

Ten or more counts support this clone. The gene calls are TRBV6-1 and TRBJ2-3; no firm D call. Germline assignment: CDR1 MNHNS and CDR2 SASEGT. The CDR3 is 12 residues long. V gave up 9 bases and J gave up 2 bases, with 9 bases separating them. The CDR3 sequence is CASYGITDTQYF. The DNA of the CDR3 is TGTGCCAGTTATGGGATCACAGATACGCAGTATTTT.

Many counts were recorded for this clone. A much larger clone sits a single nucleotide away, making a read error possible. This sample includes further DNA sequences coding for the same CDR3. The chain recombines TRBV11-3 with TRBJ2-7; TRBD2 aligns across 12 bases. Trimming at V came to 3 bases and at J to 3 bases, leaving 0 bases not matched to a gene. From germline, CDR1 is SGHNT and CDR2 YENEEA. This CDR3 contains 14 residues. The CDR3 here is CASSLTSGSYEQYF. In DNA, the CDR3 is TGTGCCAGCAGCTTGACTAGCGGGAGCTACGAGCAGTACTTC.

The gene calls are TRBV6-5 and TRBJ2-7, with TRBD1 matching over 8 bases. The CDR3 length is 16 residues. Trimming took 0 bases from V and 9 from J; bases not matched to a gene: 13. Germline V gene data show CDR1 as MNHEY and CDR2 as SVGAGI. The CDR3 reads CASSYSGERQGTGQYF. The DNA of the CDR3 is TGTGCCAGCAGTTACTCTGGCGAGAGACAGGGGACCGGGCAGTACTTC.

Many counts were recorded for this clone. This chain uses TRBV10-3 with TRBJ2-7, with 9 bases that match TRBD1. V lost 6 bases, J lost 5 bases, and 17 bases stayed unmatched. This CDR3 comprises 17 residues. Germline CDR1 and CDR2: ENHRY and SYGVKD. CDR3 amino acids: CAIRPGTGKVAANEQYF. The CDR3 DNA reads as TGTGCCATCAGACCCGGGACAGGGAAAGTCGCTGCTAACGAGCAGTACTTC.

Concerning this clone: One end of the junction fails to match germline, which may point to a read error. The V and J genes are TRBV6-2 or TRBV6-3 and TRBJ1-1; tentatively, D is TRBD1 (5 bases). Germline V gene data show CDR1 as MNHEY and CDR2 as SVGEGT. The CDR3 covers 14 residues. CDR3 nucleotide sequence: TGTGTCAGCAGTTACACCTCGACAGTCCCTGAAGCTTTCTTT. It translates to CVSSYTSTVPEAFF.

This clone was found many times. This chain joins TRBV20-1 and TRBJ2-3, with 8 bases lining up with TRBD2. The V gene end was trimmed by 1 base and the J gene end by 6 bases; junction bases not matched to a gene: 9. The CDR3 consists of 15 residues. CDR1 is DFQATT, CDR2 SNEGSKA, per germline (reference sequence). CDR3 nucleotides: TGCAGTGCTAGAGTTAGGGGACTAGGAGGGGATACGCAGTATTTT. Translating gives CSARVRGLGGDTQYF.

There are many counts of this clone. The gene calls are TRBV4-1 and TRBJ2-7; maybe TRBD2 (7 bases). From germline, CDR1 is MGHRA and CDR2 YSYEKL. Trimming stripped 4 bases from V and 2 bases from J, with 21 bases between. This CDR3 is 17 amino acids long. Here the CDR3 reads CASSRRWGGGETYEQYF. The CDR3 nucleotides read TGCGCCAGCAGCCGAAGGTGGGGAGGGGGGGAGACCTACGAGCAGTACTTC.

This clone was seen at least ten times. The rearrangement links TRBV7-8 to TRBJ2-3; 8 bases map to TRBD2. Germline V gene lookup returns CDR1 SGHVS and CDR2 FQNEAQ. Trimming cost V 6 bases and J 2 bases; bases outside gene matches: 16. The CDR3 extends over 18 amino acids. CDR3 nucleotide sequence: TGTGCCAGCAGAGCCCCTTTCGGGACTAGGAACTCCACAGATACGCAGTATTTT. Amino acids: CASRAPFGTRNSTDTQYF.

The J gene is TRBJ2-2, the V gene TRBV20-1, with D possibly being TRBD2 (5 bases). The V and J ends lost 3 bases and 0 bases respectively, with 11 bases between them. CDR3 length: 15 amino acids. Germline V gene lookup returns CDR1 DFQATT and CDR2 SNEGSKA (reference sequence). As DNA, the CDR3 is TGCAGTGCTAGTGGCTACGGGACGAACACCGGGGAGCTGTTTTTT. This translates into CSASGYGTNTGELFF.

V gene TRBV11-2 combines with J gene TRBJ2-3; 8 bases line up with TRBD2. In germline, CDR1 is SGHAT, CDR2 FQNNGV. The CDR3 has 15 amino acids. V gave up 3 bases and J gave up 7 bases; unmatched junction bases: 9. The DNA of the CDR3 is TGTGCCAGCAGCTTCACTAGCGGTGAGATTAATACGCAGTATTTT. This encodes CASSFTSGEINTQYF.

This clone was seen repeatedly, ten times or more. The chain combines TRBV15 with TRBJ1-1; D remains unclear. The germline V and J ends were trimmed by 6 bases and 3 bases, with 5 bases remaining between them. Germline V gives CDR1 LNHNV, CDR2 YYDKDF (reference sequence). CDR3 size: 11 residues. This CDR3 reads CATRTDTEAFF. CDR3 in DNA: TGTGCCACCAGGACGGACACTGAAGCTTTCTTT.

CDR3 amino acids: CASSDGTGGSYEQYF. The CDR3, as DNA: TGTGCCAGCAGTGACGGGACAGGGGGCTCCTACGAGCAGTACTTC. V and J are TRBV6-4 and TRBJ2-7; 11 nucleotides line up with TRBD1. Germline V gene sequence: CDR1 MRHNA, CDR2 SNTAGT. Trimming cost V 2 bases and J 0 bases; bases outside gene matches: 0. The CDR3 covers 15 residues.

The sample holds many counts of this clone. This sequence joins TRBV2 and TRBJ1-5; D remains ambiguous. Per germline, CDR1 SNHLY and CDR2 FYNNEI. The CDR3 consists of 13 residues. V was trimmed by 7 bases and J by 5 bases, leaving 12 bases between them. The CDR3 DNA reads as TGTGCCAGCAAGACGACACTTCATCAGCCCCAGCATTTT. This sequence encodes CASKTTLHQPQHF.

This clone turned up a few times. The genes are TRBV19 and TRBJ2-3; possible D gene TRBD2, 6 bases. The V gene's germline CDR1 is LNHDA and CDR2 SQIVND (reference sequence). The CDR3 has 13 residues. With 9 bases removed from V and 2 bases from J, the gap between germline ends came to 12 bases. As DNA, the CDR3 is TGTGCCAGCAGGGACTTCCTCACAGATACGCAGTATTTT. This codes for CASRDFLTDTQYF.

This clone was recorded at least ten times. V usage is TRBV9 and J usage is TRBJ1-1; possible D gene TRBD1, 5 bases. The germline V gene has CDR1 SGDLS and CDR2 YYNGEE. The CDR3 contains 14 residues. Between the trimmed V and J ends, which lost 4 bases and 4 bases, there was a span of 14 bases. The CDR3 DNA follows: TGTGCCAGCAGCTACGGACGGGGGAGCACTGAAGCTTTCTTT. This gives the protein CASSYGRGSTEAFF.

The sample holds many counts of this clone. The CDR3 sequence: CASSTRRSSYNEQFF. For the CDR3, the DNA is TGTGCCAGCAGCACTCGACGCAGCTCCTACAATGAGCAGTTCTTC. This chain connects TRBV7-3 to TRBJ2-1; D is uncertain. The CDR3 is 15 residues long. Germline-derived CDR1 and CDR2 are SGHTA and FQGTGA. The V end was cut by 5 bases, the J end by 0 bases, with 11 bases between.

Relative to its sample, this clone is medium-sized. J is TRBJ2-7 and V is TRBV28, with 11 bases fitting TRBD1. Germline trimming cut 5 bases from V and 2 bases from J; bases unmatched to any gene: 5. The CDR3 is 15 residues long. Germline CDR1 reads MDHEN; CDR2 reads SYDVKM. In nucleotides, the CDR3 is TGTGCCAGCAGTCGGGACAGGGGGGCTACCTACGAGCAGTACTTC. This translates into CASSRDRGATYEQYF.

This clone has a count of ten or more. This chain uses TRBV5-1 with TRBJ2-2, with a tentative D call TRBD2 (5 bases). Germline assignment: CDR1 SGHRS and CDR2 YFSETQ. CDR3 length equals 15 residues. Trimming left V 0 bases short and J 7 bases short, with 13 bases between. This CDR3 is CASSLVGSSGGELFF. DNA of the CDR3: TGCGCCAGCAGCTTGGTGGGGAGTTCTGGCGGGGAGCTGTTTTTT.

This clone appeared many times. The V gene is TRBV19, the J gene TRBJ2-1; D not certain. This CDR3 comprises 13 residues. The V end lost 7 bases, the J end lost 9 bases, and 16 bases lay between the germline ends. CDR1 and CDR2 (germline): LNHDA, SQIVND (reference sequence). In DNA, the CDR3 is TGTGCCAGTAACCCCGGGCTCCTGGGTGAGCAGTTCTTC. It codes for CASNPGLLGEQFF. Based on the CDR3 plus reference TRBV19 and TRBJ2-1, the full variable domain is DGGITQSPKYLFRKEGQNVTLSCEQNLNHDAMYWYRQDPGQGLRLIYYSQIVNDFQKGDIAEGYSVSREKKESFPLTVTSAQKNPTAFYLCASNPGLLGEQFFGPGTRLTVL.

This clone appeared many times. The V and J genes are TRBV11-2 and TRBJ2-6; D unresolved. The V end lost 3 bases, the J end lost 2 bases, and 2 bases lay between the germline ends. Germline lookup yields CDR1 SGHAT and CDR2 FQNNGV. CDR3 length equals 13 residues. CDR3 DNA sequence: TGTGCCAGCAGCTTCCCTGGGGCCAACGTCCTGACTTTC. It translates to CASSFPGANVLTF.

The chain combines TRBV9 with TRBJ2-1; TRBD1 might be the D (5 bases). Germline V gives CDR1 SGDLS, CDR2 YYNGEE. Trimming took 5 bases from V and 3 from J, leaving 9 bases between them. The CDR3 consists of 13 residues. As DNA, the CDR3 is TGTGCCAGCAGTATTAGGGGCTACAATGAGCAGTTCTTC. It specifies CASSIRGYNEQFF.

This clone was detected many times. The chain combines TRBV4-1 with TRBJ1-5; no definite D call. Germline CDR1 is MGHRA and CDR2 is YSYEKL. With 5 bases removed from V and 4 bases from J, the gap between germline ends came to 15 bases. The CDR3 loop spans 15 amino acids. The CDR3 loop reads CASSLKRGFNQPQHF. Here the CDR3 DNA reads TGCGCCAGCAGCTTAAAAAGAGGTTTTAATCAGCCCCAGCATTTT.

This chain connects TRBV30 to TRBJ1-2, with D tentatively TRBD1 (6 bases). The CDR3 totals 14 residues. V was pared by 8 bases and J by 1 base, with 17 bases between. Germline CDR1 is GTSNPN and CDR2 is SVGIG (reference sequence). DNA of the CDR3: TGTGCCCTCACAACAGGGTCTAGTAACTATGGCTACACCTTC. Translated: CALTTGSSNYGYTF.